These 28 T cell receptor beta chains were all obtained from the same sample, sequenced in a study of cytomegalovirus exposure and HLA in healthy donors. Primers for the PCR totalled 60 Vbeta and 13 Jbeta. Sequencing was performed with immunoSEQ multiplex PCR; in TCRdb, only in-frame clones are kept and a portion is missing. The sample comprises some 120,000 clones, 65% to 85% of which are singletons, and approximately 4% rests with the top ten. The sample consisted of PBMCs. These receptors all stem from a man in his late teens or twenties in good health and CMV-seropositive.

This chain uses TRBV25-1 with TRBJ2-6; 8 nucleotides line up with TRBD1. Germline V gene data show CDR1 as MGHDK and CDR2 as SYGVNS. The length of the CDR3 is 16 residues. V shed 2 bases and J 2 bases; nucleotides not matched to a gene: 2. CDR3 bases: TGTGCCAGCAGTGAACAGGGGGCGGCTGGGGCCAACGTCCTGACTTTC. Its translation: CASSEQGAAGANVLTF.

The chain has TRBV5-1 and TRBJ2-3; D remains unclear. Germline loops: CDR1 SGHRS, CDR2 YFSETQ. Trimming stripped 0 bases from V and 0 bases from J, with 14 bases between. The CDR3 loop spans 17 amino acids. CDR3 region: CASSLAEKPLSTDTQYF. For the CDR3, the DNA is TGCGCCAGCAGCTTGGCCGAGAAACCTCTAAGCACAGATACGCAGTATTTT. Based on the CDR3 plus reference TRBV5-1 and TRBJ2-3, the full variable domain is KAGVTQTPRYLIKTRGQQVTLSCSPISGHRSVSWYQQTPGQGLQFLFEYFSETQRNKGNFPGRFSGRQFSNSRSEMNVSTLELGDSALYLCASSLAEKPLSTDTQYFGPGTRLTVL.

The V and J genes are TRBV11-2 and TRBJ1-1, with D uncertain. The germline CDR1 and CDR2 sequences are SGHAT and FQNNGV. Trimming shortened V by 2 bases and J by 2 bases, and 6 bases separated the two germline ends. The CDR3 extends over 13 amino acids. DNA of the CDR3: TGTGCCAGCAGCTTACCAGGAAACACTGAAGCTTTCTTT. Its translation: CASSLPGNTEAFF.

This clone was seen just once. This sequence joins TRBV4-1 and TRBJ2-7; TRBD2 matches 11 bases. Germline V gene lookup returns CDR1 MGHRA and CDR2 YSYEKL. This CDR3 spans 15 amino acids. V shed 2 bases and J 2 bases; nucleotides not matched to a gene: 2. The CDR3 loop is CASSQTSGGPYEQYF. The CDR3 DNA sequence: TGCGCCAGCAGCCAAACTAGCGGGGGACCCTACGAGCAGTACTTC.

This clone has a single count. Likely a read error: the CDR3 ends without its conserved phenylalanine or tryptophan. V gene TRBV7-8 combines with J gene TRBJ2-7, with 10 bases that match TRBD1. The CDR3 length is 13 residues. V shed 3 bases and J 7 bases; nucleotides not matched to a gene: 3. Per germline, CDR1 SGHVS and CDR2 FQNEAQ. CDR3 coding DNA: TGTGCCAGCAGCTTGGGACAGGGGAGAGAGCAGTACCTC. Amino acid sequence: CASSLGQGREQYL.

The chain carries TRBV4-1 and TRBJ2-1, with 11 bases fitting TRBD2. Germline V gene lookup returns CDR1 MGHRA and CDR2 YSYEKL. The CDR3 consists of 15 residues. Losses at the gene ends were 4 bases for V and 3 bases for J; bases not matched to a gene: 2. CDR3 in DNA: TGCGCCAGCAGCCCCGGACTAGCGGGCTACAATGAGCAGTTCTTC. It yields the protein CASSPGLAGYNEQFF.

This clone was counted once. This chain uses TRBV4-2 with TRBJ1-4; D not resolved. Trimming shortened V by 0 bases and J by 7 bases, and 24 bases separated the two germline ends. Germline lookup yields CDR1 LGHNA and CDR2 YNFKEQ. This CDR3 comprises 19 residues. The CDR3 is CASSQDLKTSGRAFEKLFF. In nucleotides, the CDR3 is TGTGCCAGCAGCCAAGATCTTAAGACTAGCGGGAGGGCCTTTGAAAAACTGTTTTTT.

This clone has only a few counts. The chain recombines TRBV11-2 with TRBJ2-7; 8 bases are shared with TRBD1. J gave up 2 bases and V 3 bases, and 6 bases lay outside the gene matches. CDR1 is SGHAT, CDR2 FQNNGV, per germline. This CDR3 has 15 amino acids. CDR3 coding DNA: TGTGCCAGCAGCTTTTTACAGGGGGAGCCCTACGAGCAGTACTTC. This sequence encodes CASSFLQGEPYEQYF.

This clone was seen a few times. The rearrangement links TRBV6-5 to TRBJ1-2; D not resolved. The germline CDR1 and CDR2 sequences are MNHEY and SVGAGI. The CDR3 length is 15 residues. The germline V and J ends were trimmed by 2 bases and 6 bases, with 16 bases remaining between them. For the CDR3, the DNA is TGTGCCAGCAGTTACCGTCTGGCGGATCCGAATGGCTACACCTTC. Its translation: CASSYRLADPNGYTF.

The genes are TRBV7-9 and TRBJ2-7, with TRBD1 matching 9 bases. The CDR3 runs to 16 residues. The V gene's germline CDR1 is SEHNR and CDR2 FQNEAQ (reference sequence). V gave up 2 bases and J gave up 6 bases; unmatched junction bases: 11. The CDR3 here is CASSLTHRGLKGEQYF. CDR3 DNA sequence: TGTGCCAGCAGCTTAACACACAGGGGGCTTAAGGGCGAGCAGTACTTC.

The V call is TRBV27, the J call TRBJ2-3, with TRBD1 identical over 7 bases. Per germline, CDR1 MNHEY and CDR2 SMNVEV (reference sequence). The V gene end was trimmed by 1 base and the J gene end by 3 bases; junction bases not matched to a gene: 1. This CDR3 comprises 14 residues. The CDR3 coding sequence is TGTGCCAGCAGTTTATACAGGGGAACAGATACGCAGTATTTT. This sequence encodes CASSLYRGTDTQYF.

The V call is TRBV10-3, the J call TRBJ2-3; TRBD2 aligns across 12 bases. There are 16 residues in the CDR3. Germline V gives CDR1 ENHRY, CDR2 SYGVKD. Trimming at V came to 6 bases and at J to 3 bases, leaving 7 bases not matched to a gene. Written as DNA, the CDR3 is TGTGCCATCAGGCGGACTAGCGGGGAAGCAACAGATACGCAGTATTTT. Translation: CAIRRTSGEATDTQYF.

The genes are TRBV5-1 and TRBJ2-7, with 10 nucleotides matching TRBD1. V dropped 0 bases and J dropped 4; count of bases not matched to a gene: 7. The V gene's germline CDR1 is SGHRS and CDR2 YFSETQ. The CDR3 has 16 residues. This CDR3 reads CASSLEQTGGSYEQYF. The CDR3, as DNA: TGCGCCAGCAGCTTGGAGCAGACAGGGGGCTCGTACGAGCAGTACTTC.

This clone appeared a single time. The genes are TRBV11-3 and TRBJ1-3, with D possibly matching TRBD1 (5 bases). Trimming left V 0 bases short and J 0 bases short, with 12 bases between. The CDR3 spans 17 residues. Germline CDR1 and CDR2: SGHNT and YENEEA. CDR3 DNA sequence: TGTGCCAGCAGCTTAGAGGTAGGACACAGCTCTGGAAACACCATATATTTT. It translates to CASSLEVGHSSGNTIYF. The whole variable domain, remainder taken from reference TRBV11-3 and TRBJ1-3, is EAGVVQSPRYKIIEKKQPVAFWCNPISGHNTLYWYLQNLGQGPELLIRYENEEAVDDSQLPKDRFSAERLKGVDSTLKIQPAELGDSAVYLCASSLEVGHSSGNTIYFGEGSWLTVV.

CDR3 sequence reads: CASSLAGFNEQYF. The DNA of the CDR3 is TGTGCCAGCAGCTTAGCCGGGTTCAACGAGCAGTACTTC. The V gene is TRBV7-9, the J gene TRBJ2-7; D call uncertain. The CDR3 runs 13 residues. The germline gives CDR1 SEHNR, CDR2 FQNEAQ (reference sequence). Trimming took 0 bases from V and 5 from J, leaving 8 bases between them.

This chain uses TRBV6-1 with TRBJ1-2; 7 bases agree with TRBD1. In germline, CDR1 is MNHNS, CDR2 SASEGT. CDR3 length: 13 residues. Unmatched junction bases numbered 5, after V lost 5 bases and J lost 5 bases. In DNA, the CDR3 is TGTGCCAGCAGTCAACAGGGGATTTATGGCTACACCTTC. Translation: CASSQQGIYGYTF.

The chain carries TRBV9 and TRBJ1-5, with D maybe TRBD1 (5 bases). The V end was cut by 6 bases, the J end by 6 bases, with 16 bases between. The CDR3 consists of 14 residues. Germline-derived CDR1 and CDR2 are SGDLS and YYNGEE. CDR3 protein: CASTPGREGQPQHF. The CDR3 DNA follows: TGTGCCAGCACCCCAGGCAGGGAGGGTCAGCCCCAGCATTTT.

J is TRBJ2-1 and V is TRBV7-9; 9 bases line up with TRBD2. The germline V gene has CDR1 SEHNR and CDR2 FQNEAQ (reference sequence). CDR3 length equals 15 residues. V shed 5 bases, J shed 8 bases, and the junction held 10 bases outside the gene matches. The CDR3 loop reads CASSRGLALKDEQFF. The CDR3 DNA reads as TGTGCCAGCAGCCGTGGACTAGCGCTAAAGGATGAGCAGTTCTTC.

The chain recombines TRBV7-9 with TRBJ2-1; 7 bases line up with TRBD1. Germline loops: CDR1 SEHNR, CDR2 FQNEAQ (reference sequence). This CDR3 is built from 14 residues. The V segment lost 2 bases and the J segment 9 bases; nucleotides outside the gene matches: 7. The CDR3 DNA follows: TGTGCCAGCAGCTTACCGTCGGACAGGACTGAGCAGTTCTTC. This gives the protein CASSLPSDRTEQFF.

The chain carries TRBV7-8 and TRBJ2-7; TRBD1 aligns across 10 bases. Germline V gives CDR1 SGHVS, CDR2 FQNEAQ. V shed 7 bases and J 1 base; nucleotides not matched to a gene: 10. CDR3 size: 16 residues. The CDR3 nucleotides are TGTGCCAGCACCCGAGACAGGGGGCAGTCATCCTACGAGCAGTACTTC. Its translation is CASTRDRGQSSYEQYF.

The chain links TRBV12-5 to TRBJ2-1; 11 bases are a match to TRBD1. Germline V gene data show CDR1 as LGHNT and CDR2 as FRNRAP. The CDR3 is 16 residues long. Trimming took 0 bases from V and 8 from J; bases not matched to a gene: 6. CDR3 DNA: TGTGCTAGTGGTTTGGTTCCGGGACAGGGGGGAGATGAGCAGTTCTTC. Translated: CASGLVPGQGGDEQFF.

This clone showed up just a few times. The chain has TRBV5-1 and TRBJ2-5; tentatively, D is TRBD1 (5 bases). The V gene lost 2 bases and the J gene lost 0 bases, with 5 bases spanning the gap. The length of the CDR3 is 13 residues. CDR1 is SGHRS and CDR2 is YFSETQ in the germline V gene. The CDR3 spells CASSLGDQETQYF. The CDR3 bases are TGCGCCAGCAGCTTAGGGGACCAAGAGACCCAGTACTTC.

As concerns this clone: Its ends do not fully match the called genes, so a read error is possible. The J gene is TRBJ1-2, the V gene TRBV6-5, with D perhaps matching TRBD1 (5 bases). CDR1 is MNHEY and CDR2 is SVGAGI in the germline V gene. The CDR3 spans 14 residues. In nucleotides, the CDR3 is TGTGCCAGCAGCGGACTTGTGGGAGGACAAAAAGATGCCTTC. Protein sequence: CASSGLVGGQKDAF.

The J gene is TRBJ2-1, the V gene TRBV4-3; TRBD2 aligns across 8 bases. J lost 7 bases, V lost 0 bases, and 8 bases had no gene match. Germline CDR1 is LGHNA and CDR2 is YSLEER. The CDR3 length is 16 residues. In DNA form, the CDR3 reads TGCGCCAGCAGCCAAGATAGCGGGACCAAATGGAATGAGCAGTTCTTC. Amino acid sequence: CASSQDSGTKWNEQFF.

The CDR3 DNA is TGTGCCAGCAGCGGGGGGACTAAGTGGGGTGGTCAGCCCCAGCATTTT. Translating it yields CASSGGTKWGGQPQHF. J is TRBJ1-5 and V is TRBV7-8; D may be TRBD1 (5 bases). V was trimmed by 5 bases and J by 6 bases, leaving 20 bases between them. Germline CDR1 SGHVS, CDR2 FQNEAQ. CDR3 length: 16 amino acids.

J is TRBJ2-7 and V is TRBV27; D not certain. V dropped 3 bases and J dropped 3 bases, with 9 bases sitting between them. The germline gives CDR1 MNHEY, CDR2 SMNVEV (reference sequence). The CDR3 sequence is 13 residues long. CDR3 amino acids: CASSLAGSYEQYF. The CDR3 DNA is TGTGCCAGCAGTTTGGCAGGAAGCTACGAGCAGTACTTC.

This clone was seen just once. The J gene is TRBJ2-7, the V gene TRBV5-1, with 10 bases aligning to TRBD1. There are 15 residues in the CDR3. Germline V gene sequence: CDR1 SGHRS, CDR2 YFSETQ. J gave up 5 bases and V 4 bases, and 9 bases lay outside the gene matches. CDR3 nucleotide sequence: TGCGCCAGCAGCCCCCCAGGGACAGGGGCGAACGAGCAGTACTTC. Its translation: CASSPPGTGANEQYF.

The chain joins TRBV7-2 to TRBJ1-2; 8 positions agree with TRBD1. The trim removed 2 bases at V and 7 bases at J, leaving 6 bases unmatched. Per the germline V gene, CDR1 is SGHTA and CDR2 is FQGNSA. CDR3 length: 14 residues. The CDR3 is CASSLRLTGVGYTF. The CDR3 DNA reads as TGTGCCAGCAGCTTAAGGCTGACAGGGGTTGGCTACACCTTC.